These 28 T cell receptor beta chains were all obtained from the same sample, sequenced in a study of cytomegalovirus exposure and HLA in healthy donors. The protocol was immunoSEQ multiplex PCR, while the TCRdb copy is restricted to in-frame clones and leaves out a portion. The sample records approximately 190,000 clones, approximately 82% being singletons. Source material: PBMCs. The receptors here all came from a woman in her thirties in good health and CMV-seropositive.

This clone was counted only a few times. The V call is TRBV10-3, the J call TRBJ1-2; 8 bases match TRBD1. Germline V lookup: CDR1 ENHRY, CDR2 SYGVKD. The trim removed 7 bases at V and 8 bases at J, leaving 9 bases unmatched. CDR3 length equals 13 residues. The CDR3 coding sequence is TGTGCCATCACCAAAGACAGGGGTGGCGGCTACACCTTC. Its translation: CAITKDRGGGYTF.

V is TRBV5-1 and J is TRBJ2-7; TRBD2 might be the D (5 bases). The CDR3 is 13 residues long. Trimming cost V 6 bases and J 3 bases, with 13 bases left between them. Germline loops: CDR1 SGHRS, CDR2 YFSETQ. The CDR3 nucleotides are TGCGCCAGCAAAGCGGACTTGTTCTACGAGCAGTACTTC. As protein: CASKADLFYEQYF. Complete variable domain (other parts from reference TRBV5-1 and TRBJ2-7): KAGVTQTPRYLIKTRGQQVTLSCSPISGHRSVSWYQQTPGQGLQFLFEYFSETQRNKGNFPGRFSGRQFSNSRSEMNVSTLELGDSALYLCASKADLFYEQYFGPGTRLTVT.

The V and J genes are TRBV5-4 and TRBJ2-5; 10 nucleotides agree with TRBD2. The CDR3 extends over 14 amino acids. Germline V gene data show CDR1 as SGHNT and CDR2 as YYREEE (reference sequence). The V segment lost 4 bases and the J segment 3 bases; nucleotides outside the gene matches: 3. The CDR3 here is CASSQGLAKETQYF. The DNA of the CDR3 is TGTGCCAGCAGCCAGGGACTAGCGAAAGAGACCCAGTACTTC.

The chain recombines TRBV5-7 with TRBJ2-7; tentatively, D is TRBD2 (6 bases). TRBV5-7 is designated an ORF whose function remains uncertain. The CDR3 has 15 amino acids. The V and J ends lost 0 bases and 2 bases respectively, with 12 bases between them. CDR3 amino acids: CASSLGLAATYEQYF. DNA of the CDR3: TGTGCCAGCAGCTTGGGGTTAGCGGCAACCTACGAGCAGTACTTC.

The chain couples TRBV5-1 to TRBJ2-3; 12 bases fit TRBD2. This CDR3 comprises 16 residues. V dropped 4 bases and J dropped 5; count of bases not matched to a gene: 8. CDR1 and CDR2 (germline): SGHRS, YFSETQ. The CDR3 loop reads CASSPEALAGGDTQYF. In DNA form, the CDR3 reads TGCGCCAGCAGCCCCGAGGCACTAGCGGGGGGAGATACGCAGTATTTT. The variable domain in full, completed from reference TRBV5-1 and TRBJ2-3, reads KAGVTQTPRYLIKTRGQQVTLSCSPISGHRSVSWYQQTPGQGLQFLFEYFSETQRNKGNFPGRFSGRQFSNSRSEMNVSTLELGDSALYLCASSPEALAGGDTQYFGPGTRLTVL.

The gene calls are TRBV5-1 and TRBJ2-5; tentative D call: TRBD2 (6 bases). CDR3 length: 11 residues. CDR1 is SGHRS, CDR2 YFSETQ, per germline. Trimming left V 7 bases short and J 2 bases short, with 6 bases between. CDR3 loop: CASAGQETQYF. In DNA form, the CDR3 reads TGCGCCAGCGCGGGGCAAGAGACCCAGTACTTC.

The genes are TRBV6-5 and TRBJ1-5; D ambiguous. The germline CDR1 and CDR2 sequences are MNHEY and SVGAGI. This CDR3 comprises 12 residues. The germline V and J ends were trimmed by 7 bases and 4 bases, with 8 bases remaining between them. The CDR3: CASMTGNQPQHF. CDR3 DNA sequence: TGTGCCAGCATGACCGGGAATCAGCCCCAGCATTTT.

The rearrangement uses TRBV7-9 and TRBJ1-2; 12 positions match TRBD1. CDR3 length: 16 amino acids. The V gene's germline CDR1 is SEHNR and CDR2 FQNEAQ (reference sequence). The ends lost 2 bases at V and 7 bases at J; junction bases unmatched: 8. CDR3 sequence: CASSLLSGTGGSGYTF. CDR3 nucleotides: TGTGCCAGCAGCTTATTGTCCGGGACAGGGGGCAGTGGCTACACCTTC. The variable domain in full, completed from reference TRBV7-9 and TRBJ1-2, reads DTGVSQNPRHKITKRGQNVTFRCDPISEHNRLYWYRQTLGQGPEFLTYFQNEAQLEKSRLLSDRFSAERPKGSFSTLEIQRTEQGDSAMYLCASSLLSGTGGSGYTFGSGTRLTVV.

The chain recombines TRBV7-9 with TRBJ1-1; D remains unclear. The germline CDR1 and CDR2 sequences are SEHNR and FQNEAQ (reference sequence). V was pared by 4 bases and J by 6 bases, with 12 bases between. The CDR3 length is 13 residues. Here the CDR3 DNA reads TGTGCCAGCAGCTCTCAGTTGGGAGCTGAAGCTTTCTTT. This sequence encodes CASSSQLGAEAFF.

This clone showed up just once. The chain has TRBV4-1 and TRBJ2-1; TRBD1 is a possible D gene (6 bases). V was shortened by 0 bases and J by 0 bases, with 15 bases between the two germline ends. The CDR3 has 18 residues. Germline loops: CDR1 MGHRA, CDR2 YSYEKL. In nucleotides, the CDR3 is TGCGCCAGCAGCCAAGATGGGGGCGGGTCGAGCTCCTACAATGAGCAGTTCTTC. Its translation is CASSQDGGGSSSYNEQFF.

This chain connects TRBV19 to TRBJ2-5, with 10 positions matching TRBD1. This CDR3 is 16 amino acids long. Germline V gene sequence: CDR1 LNHDA, CDR2 SQIVND (reference sequence). The junction had 15 bases not matched to a gene; V was cut back by 9 bases and J by 5 bases. The CDR3 is CASCGPDRGLVETQYF. The CDR3 nucleotides read TGTGCCAGCTGTGGACCAGACAGGGGGCTTGTGGAGACCCAGTACTTC.

The chain carries TRBV5-1 and TRBJ2-7; D might be TRBD2 (6 bases). The CDR3 runs to 11 residues. Germline V lookup: CDR1 SGHRS, CDR2 YFSETQ. The V end lost 4 bases, the J end lost 9 bases, and 11 bases lay between the germline ends. CDR3 loop: CASSDRGSQYF. The DNA of the CDR3 is TGCGCCAGCAGCGACCGGGGGTCGCAGTACTTC.

V usage is TRBV11-2 and J usage is TRBJ1-2; a weak D match, TRBD1 (5 bases). V shed 3 bases and J shed 7 bases, with 12 bases lying between them. CDR1 and CDR2 from the germline V gene are SGHAT and FQNNGV. The CDR3 covers 13 residues. The CDR3 spells CASSFTGRFGYTF. CDR3 nucleotide sequence: TGTGCCAGCAGCTTCACAGGACGGTTTGGCTACACCTTC.

The chain has TRBV7-2 and TRBJ2-7, with 7 bases identical to TRBD2. The V gene end was trimmed by 5 bases and the J gene end by 0 bases; junction bases not matched to a gene: 7. The CDR3 is made up of 15 amino acids. Germline V gene lookup returns CDR1 SGHTA and CDR2 FQGNSA. The CDR3 here is CASSPGGTASYEQYF. The CDR3 nucleotides are TGTGCCAGCAGCCCCGGGGGGACGGCCTCCTACGAGCAGTACTTC.

The genes are TRBV6-1 and TRBJ2-6; D is undetermined. Germline CDR1 is MNHNS and CDR2 is SASEGT. V lost 4 bases and J 2 bases, leaving 6 bases between the germline ends. The CDR3 consists of 14 residues. The CDR3 sequence: CASSAVTGANVLTF. The DNA of the CDR3 is TGTGCCAGCAGTGCCGTAACTGGGGCCAACGTCCTGACTTTC.

The CDR3 loop reads CASTMGQGNTEAFF. CDR3 sequence (DNA): TGTGCCAGCACCATGGGACAGGGTAACACTGAAGCTTTCTTT. The rearrangement uses TRBV6-5 and TRBJ1-1; TRBD1 agrees at 9 bases. The CDR3 length is 14 residues. Germline assignment: CDR1 MNHEY and CDR2 SVGAGI. J lost 2 bases, V lost 7 bases, and 5 bases had no gene match.

The chain is built from TRBV7-8 and TRBJ2-7, with a tentative D call TRBD2 (5 bases). Germline CDR1 is SGHVS and CDR2 is FQNEAQ. The CDR3 extends over 14 amino acids. V gave up 6 bases and J gave up 0 bases, with 12 bases separating them. The chain's CDR3 is CASSGRVPSYEQYF. CDR3 DNA: TGTGCCAGCAGTGGGCGGGTCCCCTCCTACGAGCAGTACTTC.

This clone came up once. V gene TRBV12-5 combines with J gene TRBJ1-3; perhaps TRBD1 as D (5 bases). The V end was cut by 1 base, the J end by 1 base, with 8 bases between. From germline, CDR1 is LGHNT and CDR2 FRNRAP. This CDR3 has 15 amino acids. CDR3 protein: CASGLGGLSGNTIYF. CDR3 nucleotide sequence: TGTGCTAGTGGTTTGGGGGGACTTTCTGGAAACACCATATATTTT.

The genes are TRBV18 and TRBJ2-1; 9 nucleotides line up with TRBD2. Germline V gene lookup returns CDR1 KGHSH and CDR2 LQKENI. The CDR3 length is 16 residues. V lost 3 bases, J lost 6 bases, and 9 bases stayed unmatched. CDR3 loop: CASSPTAGGESNEQFF. Written as DNA, the CDR3 is TGTGCCAGCTCACCGACAGCGGGAGGTGAAAGCAATGAGCAGTTCTTC.

V gene TRBV5-1 combines with J gene TRBJ2-1; TRBD1 matches 10 bases. The germline gives CDR1 SGHRS, CDR2 YFSETQ. Losses at the gene ends were 7 bases for V and 5 bases for J; bases not matched to a gene: 3. The CDR3 is made up of 13 amino acids. Here the CDR3 reads CASGTGADNEQFF. For the CDR3, the DNA is TGCGCCAGCGGGACAGGGGCGGACAATGAGCAGTTCTTC.

The J gene is TRBJ2-3, the V gene TRBV11-2; unclear D gene. Deletions cut 3 bases from V and 3 bases from J, with 10 bases between. Germline CDR1 is SGHAT and CDR2 is FQNNGV. The CDR3 is made up of 14 amino acids. Written as DNA, the CDR3 is TGTGCCAGCAGCTTTGGTACATGGACAGATACGCAGTATTTT. The encoded protein is CASSFGTWTDTQYF.

The chain joins TRBV14 to TRBJ1-2; 7 positions match TRBD1. J lost 7 bases, V lost 5 bases, and 10 bases had no gene match. The length of the CDR3 is 14 residues. Germline V gives CDR1 SGHDN, CDR2 FVKESK. CDR3 DNA: TGTGCCAGCAGCTTAATACCAGGGGGGCCTGGCTACACCTTC. It yields the protein CASSLIPGGPGYTF.

This clone was detected once. The rearrangement joins TRBV2 to TRBJ2-1; 12 nucleotides line up with TRBD2. This CDR3 has 15 amino acids. V was clipped by 8 bases and J by 5 bases; unmatched bases: 7. In germline, CDR1 is SNHLY, CDR2 FYNNEI. CDR3 coding DNA: TGTGCCAGCCACCAGAGACTAGCGGGAGACAATGAGCAGTTCTTC. As protein: CASHQRLAGDNEQFF.

J is TRBJ2-7 and V is TRBV7-8; the D gene is possibly TRBD2 (6 bases). Germline loops: CDR1 SGHVS, CDR2 FQNEAQ. The CDR3 has 16 residues. V was trimmed by 2 bases and J by 0 bases, leaving 14 bases between them. The CDR3 reads CASSLRMGLDSYEQYF. CDR3 nucleotide sequence: TGTGCCAGCAGCTTAAGAATGGGACTGGACTCCTACGAGCAGTACTTC. Looking up the rest from reference TRBV7-8 and TRBJ2-7 gives the full variable domain: GAGVSQSPRYKVAKRGQDVALRCDPISGHVSLFWYQQALGQGPEFLTYFQNEAQLDKSGLPSDRFFAERPEGSVSTLKIQRTQQEDSAVYLCASSLRMGLDSYEQYFGPGTRLTVT.

Only a few counts were recorded for this clone. The chain combines TRBV25-1 with TRBJ1-1, with a weak D call TRBD1 (6 bases). Trimming removed 1 base from V and 4 bases from J, with 13 bases in between. The CDR3 is 15 amino acids. The germline CDR1 and CDR2 sequences are MGHDK and SYGVNS. The CDR3 bases are TGTGCCAGCAGTGAATGGCAGGGGACGGGCACTGAAGCTTTCTTT. This gives the protein CASSEWQGTGTEAFF.

This chain connects TRBV6-5 to TRBJ2-1; D is possibly TRBD1 (5 bases). CDR3 length: 16 amino acids. CDR1 and CDR2 (germline): MNHEY, SVGAGI. The V end lost 4 bases, the J end lost 2 bases, and 15 bases lay between the germline ends. In DNA form, the CDR3 reads TGTGCCAGCAGTTCCCAGGGTGCGGCCACCTACAATGAGCAGTTCTTC. Residues: CASSSQGAATYNEQFF.

The chain uses TRBV27 and TRBJ2-7; maybe TRBD1 (5 bases). The germline V gene encodes CDR1 MNHEY and CDR2 SMNVEV (reference sequence). V gave up 5 bases and J gave up 3 bases, with 14 bases separating them. This CDR3 has 14 residues. DNA of the CDR3: TGTGCCAGCAGTCCCTCCCAGGGAAACTACGAGCAGTACTTC. This encodes CASSPSQGNYEQYF.

The V call is TRBV6-4, the J call TRBJ2-3; D might be TRBD2 (6 bases). The CDR3 consists of 15 residues. Trimming removed 3 bases from V and 0 bases from J, with 10 bases in between. Germline assignment: CDR1 MRHNA and CDR2 SNTAGT. The CDR3 DNA sequence: TGTGCCAGCAGTGATACGGGGGTGAGCACAGATACGCAGTATTTT. It specifies CASSDTGVSTDTQYF.